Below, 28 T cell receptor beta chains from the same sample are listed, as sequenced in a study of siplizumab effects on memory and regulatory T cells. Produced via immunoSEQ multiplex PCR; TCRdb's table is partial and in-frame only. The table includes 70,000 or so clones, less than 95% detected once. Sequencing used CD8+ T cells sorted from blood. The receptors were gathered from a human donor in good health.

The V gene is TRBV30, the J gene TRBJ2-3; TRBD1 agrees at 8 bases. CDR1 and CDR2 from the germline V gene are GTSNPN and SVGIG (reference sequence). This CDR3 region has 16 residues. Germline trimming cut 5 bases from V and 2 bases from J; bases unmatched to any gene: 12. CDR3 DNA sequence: TGTGCCTGGGGCTCCGGGACAGGAGGACTCACAGATACGCAGTATTTT. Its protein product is CAWGSGTGGLTDTQYF.

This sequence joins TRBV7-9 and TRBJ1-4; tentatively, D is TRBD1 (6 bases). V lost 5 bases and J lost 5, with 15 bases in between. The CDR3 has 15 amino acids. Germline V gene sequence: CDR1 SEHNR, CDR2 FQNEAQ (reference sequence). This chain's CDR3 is CASSRRTEGNEKLFF. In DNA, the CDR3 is TGTGCCAGCAGCCGTCGGACAGAGGGGAATGAAAAACTGTTTTTT.

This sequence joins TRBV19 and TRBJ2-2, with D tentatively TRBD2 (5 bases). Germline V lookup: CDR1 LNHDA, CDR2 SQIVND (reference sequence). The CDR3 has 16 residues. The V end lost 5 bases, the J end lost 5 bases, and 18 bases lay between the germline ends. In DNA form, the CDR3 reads TGTGCCAGTAGTGTAACCGTCCATCGGGGAACCGGGGAGCTGTTTTTT. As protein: CASSVTVHRGTGELFF.

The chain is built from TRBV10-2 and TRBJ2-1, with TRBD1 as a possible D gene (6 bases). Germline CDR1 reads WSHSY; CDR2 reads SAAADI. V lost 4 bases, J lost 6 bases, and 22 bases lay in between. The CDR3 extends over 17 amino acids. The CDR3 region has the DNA TGCGCCAGCAGTGCCTCGACAGGCTCCTGGGATGGCAATGAGCAGTTCTTC. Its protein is CASSASTGSWDGNEQFF.

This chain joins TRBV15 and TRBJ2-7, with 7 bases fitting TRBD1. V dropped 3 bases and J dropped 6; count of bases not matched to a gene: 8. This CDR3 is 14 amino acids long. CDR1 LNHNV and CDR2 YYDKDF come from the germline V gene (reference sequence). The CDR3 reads CATSRDRQAIEQYF. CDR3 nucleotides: TGTGCCACCAGCAGGGACAGGCAGGCTATCGAGCAGTACTTC.

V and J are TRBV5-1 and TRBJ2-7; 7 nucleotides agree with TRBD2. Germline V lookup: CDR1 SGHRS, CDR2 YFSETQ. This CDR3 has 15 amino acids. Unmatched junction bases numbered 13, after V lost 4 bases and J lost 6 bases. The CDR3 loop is CASSPGLVGSGEQYF. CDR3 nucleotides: TGCGCCAGCAGCCCCGGACTAGTTGGGTCGGGCGAGCAGTACTTC.

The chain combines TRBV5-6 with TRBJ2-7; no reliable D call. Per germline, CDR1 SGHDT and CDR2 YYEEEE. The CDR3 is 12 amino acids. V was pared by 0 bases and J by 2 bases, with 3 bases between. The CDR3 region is CASSLGAYEQYF. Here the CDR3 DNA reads TGTGCCAGCAGCTTGGGGGCCTACGAGCAGTACTTC.

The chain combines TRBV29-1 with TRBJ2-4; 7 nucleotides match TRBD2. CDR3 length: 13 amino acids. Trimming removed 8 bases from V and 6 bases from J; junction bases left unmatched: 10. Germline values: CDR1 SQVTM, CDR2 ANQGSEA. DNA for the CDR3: TGCAGCTTCCTCCGGGGGGACGGAAACATTCAGTACTTC. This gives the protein CSFLRGDGNIQYF.

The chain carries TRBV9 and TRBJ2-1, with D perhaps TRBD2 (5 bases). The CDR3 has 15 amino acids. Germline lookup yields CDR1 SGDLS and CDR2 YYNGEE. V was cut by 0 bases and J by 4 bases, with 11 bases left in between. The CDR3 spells CASSVGGLGYNEQFF. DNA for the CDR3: TGTGCCAGCAGCGTAGGAGGGTTAGGGTACAATGAGCAGTTCTTC.

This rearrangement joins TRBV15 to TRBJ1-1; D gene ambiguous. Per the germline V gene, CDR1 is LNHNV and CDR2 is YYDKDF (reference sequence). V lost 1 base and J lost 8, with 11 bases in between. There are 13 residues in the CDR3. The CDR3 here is CATSRVEGSEAFF. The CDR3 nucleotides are TGTGCCACCAGCAGAGTAGAGGGATCAGAAGCTTTCTTT.

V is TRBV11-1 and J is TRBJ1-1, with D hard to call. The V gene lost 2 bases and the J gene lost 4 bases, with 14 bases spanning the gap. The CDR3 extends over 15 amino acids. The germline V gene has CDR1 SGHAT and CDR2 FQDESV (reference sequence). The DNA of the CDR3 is TGTGCCAGCAGCTTACGTCCTGGGTCCGTCACTGAAGCTTTCTTT. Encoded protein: CASSLRPGSVTEAFF.

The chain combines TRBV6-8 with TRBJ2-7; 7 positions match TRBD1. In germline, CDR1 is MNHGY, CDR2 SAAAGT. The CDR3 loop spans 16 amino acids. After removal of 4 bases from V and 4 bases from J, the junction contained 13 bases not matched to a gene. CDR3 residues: CASSSPGLQGFYEQYF. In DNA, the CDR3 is TGTGCCAGCAGTTCCCCAGGCCTACAGGGGTTTTACGAGCAGTACTTC.

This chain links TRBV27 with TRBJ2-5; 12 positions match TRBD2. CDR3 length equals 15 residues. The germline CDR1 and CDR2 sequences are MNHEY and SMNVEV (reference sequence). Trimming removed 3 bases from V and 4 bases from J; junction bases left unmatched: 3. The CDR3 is CASSLPSGGAETQYF. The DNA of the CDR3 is TGTGCCAGCAGTTTGCCTAGCGGGGGGGCAGAGACCCAGTACTTC.

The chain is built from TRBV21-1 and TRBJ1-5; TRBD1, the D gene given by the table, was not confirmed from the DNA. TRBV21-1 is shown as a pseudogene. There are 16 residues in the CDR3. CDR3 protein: CASSSRQASGNQPQHF. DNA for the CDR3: TGTGCCAGCAGCTCAAGACAGGCCTCGGGCAATCAGCCCCAGCATTTT.

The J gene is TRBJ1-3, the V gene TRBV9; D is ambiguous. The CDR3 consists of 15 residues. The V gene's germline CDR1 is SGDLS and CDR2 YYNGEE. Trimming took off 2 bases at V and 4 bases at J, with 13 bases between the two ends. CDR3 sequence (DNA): TGTGCCAGCAGCGTTGGACGGAACGAAGGAAACACCATATATTTT. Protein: CASSVGRNEGNTIYF.

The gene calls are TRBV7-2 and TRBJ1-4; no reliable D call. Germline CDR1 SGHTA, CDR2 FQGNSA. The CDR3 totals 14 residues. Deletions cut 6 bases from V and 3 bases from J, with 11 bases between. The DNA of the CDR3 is TGTGCCAGCAGTGTTACAGTAGCTAATGAAAAACTGTTTTTT. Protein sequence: CASSVTVANEKLFF.

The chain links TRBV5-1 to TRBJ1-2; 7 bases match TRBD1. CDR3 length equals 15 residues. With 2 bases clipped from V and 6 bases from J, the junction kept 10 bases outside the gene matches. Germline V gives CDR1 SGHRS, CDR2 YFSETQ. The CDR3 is CASSFRQGVPDGYTF. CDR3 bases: TGCGCCAGCAGCTTTAGGCAGGGGGTTCCAGATGGCTACACCTTC.

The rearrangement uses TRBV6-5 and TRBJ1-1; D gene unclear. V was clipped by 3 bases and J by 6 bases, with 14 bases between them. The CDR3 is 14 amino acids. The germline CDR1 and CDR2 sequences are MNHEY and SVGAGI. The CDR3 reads CASSYGVGSSEAFF. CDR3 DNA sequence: TGTGCCAGCAGTTATGGTGTGGGGTCCTCTGAAGCTTTCTTT.

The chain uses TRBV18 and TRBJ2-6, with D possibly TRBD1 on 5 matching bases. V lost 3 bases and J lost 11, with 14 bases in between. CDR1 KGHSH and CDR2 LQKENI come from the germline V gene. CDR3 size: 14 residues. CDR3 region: CASSPSTLGDVLTF. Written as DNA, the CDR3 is TGTGCCAGCTCACCGTCGACCCTAGGGGACGTCCTGACTTTC.

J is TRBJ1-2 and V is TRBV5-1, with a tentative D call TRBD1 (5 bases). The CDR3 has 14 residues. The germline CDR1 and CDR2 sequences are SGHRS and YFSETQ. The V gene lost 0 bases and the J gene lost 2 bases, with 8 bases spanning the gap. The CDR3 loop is CASSLGWGNYGYTF. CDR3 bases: TGCGCCAGCAGCTTGGGTTGGGGGAACTATGGCTACACCTTC.

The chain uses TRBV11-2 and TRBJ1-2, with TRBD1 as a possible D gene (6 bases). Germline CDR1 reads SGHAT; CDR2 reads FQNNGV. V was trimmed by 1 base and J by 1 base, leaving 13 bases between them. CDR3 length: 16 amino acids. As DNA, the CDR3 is TGTGCCAGCAGCTTAGGTTTCAGGGGTCATAACTATGGCTACACCTTC. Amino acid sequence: CASSLGFRGHNYGYTF.

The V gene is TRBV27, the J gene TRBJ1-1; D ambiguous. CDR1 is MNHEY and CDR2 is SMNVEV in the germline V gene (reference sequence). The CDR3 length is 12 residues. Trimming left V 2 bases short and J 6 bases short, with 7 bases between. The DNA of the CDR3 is TGTGCCAGCAGTTTAGACGGGGCTGAAGCTTTCTTT. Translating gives CASSLDGAEAFF.

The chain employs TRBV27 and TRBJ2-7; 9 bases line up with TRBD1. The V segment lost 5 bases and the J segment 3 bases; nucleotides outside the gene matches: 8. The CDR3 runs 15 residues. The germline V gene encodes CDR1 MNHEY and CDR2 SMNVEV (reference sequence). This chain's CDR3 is CASSLTGGEFYEQYF. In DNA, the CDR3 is TGTGCCAGCAGTCTTACAGGGGGCGAGTTCTACGAGCAGTACTTC.

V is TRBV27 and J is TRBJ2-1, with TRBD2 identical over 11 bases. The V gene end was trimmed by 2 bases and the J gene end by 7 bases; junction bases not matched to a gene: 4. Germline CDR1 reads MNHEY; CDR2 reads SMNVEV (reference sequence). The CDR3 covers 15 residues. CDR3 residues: CASSLTSGSINEQFF. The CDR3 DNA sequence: TGTGCCAGCAGTTTAACTAGCGGGAGTATTAATGAGCAGTTCTTC.

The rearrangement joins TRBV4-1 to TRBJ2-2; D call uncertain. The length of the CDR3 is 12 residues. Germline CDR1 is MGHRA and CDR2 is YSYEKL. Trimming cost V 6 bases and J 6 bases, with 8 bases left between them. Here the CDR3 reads CASRLIAGELFF. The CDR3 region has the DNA TGCGCCAGCAGACTTATAGCCGGGGAGCTGTTTTTT.

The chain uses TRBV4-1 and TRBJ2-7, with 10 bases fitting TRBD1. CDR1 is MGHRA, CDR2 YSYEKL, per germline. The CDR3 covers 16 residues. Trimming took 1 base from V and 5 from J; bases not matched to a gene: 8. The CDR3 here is CASSQGDRGPLNEQYF. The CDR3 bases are TGCGCCAGCAGCCAAGGAGACAGGGGGCCTTTAAACGAGCAGTACTTC.

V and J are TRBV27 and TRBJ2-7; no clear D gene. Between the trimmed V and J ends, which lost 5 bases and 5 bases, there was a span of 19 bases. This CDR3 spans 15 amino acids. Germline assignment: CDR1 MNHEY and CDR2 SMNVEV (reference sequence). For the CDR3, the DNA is TGTGCCAGCAGTCTCTCCCCCGGCCTTTCAAACGAGCAGTACTTC. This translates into CASSLSPGLSNEQYF.

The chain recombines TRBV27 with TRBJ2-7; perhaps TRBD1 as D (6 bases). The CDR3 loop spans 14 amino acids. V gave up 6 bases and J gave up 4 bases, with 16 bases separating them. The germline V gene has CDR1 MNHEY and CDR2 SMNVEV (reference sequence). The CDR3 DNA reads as TGTGCCAGCAGACCCCCAGGGGTTACGTACGAGCAGTACTTC. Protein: CASRPPGVTYEQYF.